What follows are 2 T cell receptor beta chains derived from one specimen sequenced in a study of cytomegalovirus exposure and HLA in healthy donors. PCR amplification relied on 60 Vbeta primers (plus 13 Jbeta primers). Produced via immunoSEQ multiplex PCR; TCRdb's table is partial and in-frame only. The sample lists 140,000 to 150,000 clones; about 70% were seen once. The sequenced material came from PBMCs. The receptors stem from a woman between 35 and 50 years old in good health and CMV-seronegative.

This clone occurred once. The rearrangement links TRBV27 to TRBJ2-2; 10 nucleotides match TRBD2. The germline CDR1 and CDR2 sequences are MNHEY and SMNVEV (reference sequence). The CDR3 runs 16 residues. Trimming cost V 6 bases and J 2 bases; bases outside gene matches: 6. Written as DNA, the CDR3 is TGTGCCAGCAGCCGCACTAGCGGGGAAAACACCGGGGAGCTGTTTTTT. Protein product: CASSRTSGENTGELFF.

The chain joins TRBV10-2 to TRBJ2-2; no firm D call. V shed 3 bases and J shed 0 bases, with 8 bases lying between them. This CDR3 is built from 15 residues. CDR1 and CDR2 (germline): WSHSY, SAAADI. Written as DNA, the CDR3 is TGCGCCAGCAGTGAACAACCCGCGAACACCGGGGAGCTGTTTTTT. Encoded protein: CASSEQPANTGELFF.